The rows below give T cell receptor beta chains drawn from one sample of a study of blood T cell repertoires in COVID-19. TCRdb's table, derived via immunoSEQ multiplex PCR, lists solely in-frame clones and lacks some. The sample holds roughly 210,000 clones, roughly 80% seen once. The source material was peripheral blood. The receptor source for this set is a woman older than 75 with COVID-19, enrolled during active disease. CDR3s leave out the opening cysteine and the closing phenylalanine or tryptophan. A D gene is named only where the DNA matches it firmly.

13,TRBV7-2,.,ASSLALGAVGGYT
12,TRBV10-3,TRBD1,AITAGTDSYEQY
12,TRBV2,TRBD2,ASSENLAGVEQY
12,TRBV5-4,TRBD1,ASSLGDRVNEQF
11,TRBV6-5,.,ASSPREDYGYT
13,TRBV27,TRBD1,ASRGTGGGNTEAF
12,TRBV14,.,ASGTGLANEKLF
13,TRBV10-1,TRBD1,ASSAGTGSGNTIY
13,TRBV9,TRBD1,ASSPTQGVTGGYT
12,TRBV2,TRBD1,ASRGQGFSTEAF
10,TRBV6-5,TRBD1,ASYDRAGGYT
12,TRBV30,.,AWKGDLPYNEQF
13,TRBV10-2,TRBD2,ASSPSGGAVDTQY
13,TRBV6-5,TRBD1,ASRKTGGLNQPQH
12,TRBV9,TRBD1,ASSTGQGRDIQY
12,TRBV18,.,ASSPPGAGDTQY
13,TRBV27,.,ASSLSWTVPTEAF
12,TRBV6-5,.,ASSSLTGNTEAF
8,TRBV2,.,ASRSNIQY
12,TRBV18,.,ASSPPNAESEAF
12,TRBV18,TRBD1,ASSRDSSNQPQH
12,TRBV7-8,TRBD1,ASGWTGAYNIQY
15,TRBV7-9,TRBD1,ASSGRSGQGAGSPLH
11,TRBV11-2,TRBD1,ASSLDGTATQY
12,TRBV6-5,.,ASSPLRADTEAF
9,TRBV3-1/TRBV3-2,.,ASTPGGPLF
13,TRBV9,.,ASSVAGGAGETQY
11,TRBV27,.,ASRGLVTGELF
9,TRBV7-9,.,ASSWANEQF
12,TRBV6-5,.,ASSLYNSYTEAF
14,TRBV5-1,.,ASSLVGSSYNSPLH
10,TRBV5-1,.,ASSLEPYEQY
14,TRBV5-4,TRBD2,ASSSSSGESTDTQY
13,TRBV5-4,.,ASSSGTNTRETQY
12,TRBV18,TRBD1,ASGEQGAYSEQY
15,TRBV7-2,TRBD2,ASSPTSGGAAGDTQY
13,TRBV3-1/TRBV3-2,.,ASSPEVGATYGYT
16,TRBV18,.,ASSGNGGPGSYQETQY
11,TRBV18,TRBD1,ASSLDRDQPQH
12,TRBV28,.,ASSLVTGRMALH
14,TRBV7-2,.,ASSSFSGISTDTQY
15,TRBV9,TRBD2,ASSVGIGAGNTGELF
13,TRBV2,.,ASRRTEDSNQPQH
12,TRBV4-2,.,ASSQDARTGELF
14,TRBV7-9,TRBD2,ASSLGPLAGENEQF
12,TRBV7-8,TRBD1,ASTQGASDTEAF
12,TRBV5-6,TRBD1,ASSLRDRPYGYT
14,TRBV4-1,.,ASSRRNRDDKNIQY
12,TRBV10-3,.,AISGAPNTGELF
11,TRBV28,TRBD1,ASSWTGRYEQY
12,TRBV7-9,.,ASSSGVGLTEAF
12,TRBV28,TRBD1,ASTRQGARQKAF
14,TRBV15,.,ATSAQGGSNTGELF
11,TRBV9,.,ASSVASENTQY
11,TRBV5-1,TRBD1,ASSSGQGLGYT
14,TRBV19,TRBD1,ASSGTGGDPSYGYT
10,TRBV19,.,ATQTAGNTIY
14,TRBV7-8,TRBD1,ASSLGPGTVNNEQF
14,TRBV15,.,ATSRESTGIGNTIY
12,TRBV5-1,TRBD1,ASSAGGRSTEAF